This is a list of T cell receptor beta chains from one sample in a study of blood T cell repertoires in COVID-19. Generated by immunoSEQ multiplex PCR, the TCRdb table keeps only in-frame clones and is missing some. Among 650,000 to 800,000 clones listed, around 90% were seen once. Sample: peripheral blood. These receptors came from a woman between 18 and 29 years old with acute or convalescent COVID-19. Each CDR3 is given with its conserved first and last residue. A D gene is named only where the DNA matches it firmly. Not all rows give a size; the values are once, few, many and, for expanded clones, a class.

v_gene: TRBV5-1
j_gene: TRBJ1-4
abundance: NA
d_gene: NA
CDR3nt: TGCGCCAGCAGCTTGGAAGGGGCTAATGAAAAACTGTTTTTT
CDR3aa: CASSLEGANEKLFF

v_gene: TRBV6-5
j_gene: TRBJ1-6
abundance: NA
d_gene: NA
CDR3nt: TGTGCCAGCAGTTACGGCAGGGGTAACTATAATTCACCCCTCCACTTT
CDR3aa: CASSYGRGNYNSPLHF

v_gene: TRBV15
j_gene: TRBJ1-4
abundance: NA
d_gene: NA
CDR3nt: TGTGCCACCAGCAGGTACTACGAGTCGACTAATGAAAAACTGTTTTTT
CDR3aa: CATSRYYESTNEKLFF

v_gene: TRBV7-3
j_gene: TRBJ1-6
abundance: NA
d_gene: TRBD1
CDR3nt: TGTGCCAGCAGCGCGGGACAGTATAATTCACCCCTCCACTTT
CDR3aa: CASSAGQYNSPLHF

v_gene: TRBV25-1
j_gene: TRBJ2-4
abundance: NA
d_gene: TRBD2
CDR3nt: TGTGCCAGCAGTGAACTAGGGAGGGAAAACATTCAGTACTTC
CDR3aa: CASSELGRENIQYF

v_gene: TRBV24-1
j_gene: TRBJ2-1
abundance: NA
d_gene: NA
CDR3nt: TGTGCCACCAGTGATTTCGATAGCTCCTACAATGAGCAGTTCTTC
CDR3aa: CATSDFDSSYNEQFF

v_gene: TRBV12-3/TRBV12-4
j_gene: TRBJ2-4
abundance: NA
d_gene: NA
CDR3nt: TGTGCCAGCAGTAAGAACCGACAGGACATTCAGTACTTC
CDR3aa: CASSKNRQDIQYF

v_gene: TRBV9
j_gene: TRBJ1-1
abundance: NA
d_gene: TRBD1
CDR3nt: TGTGCCAGCAGCCCACGACAGGGTCAAAACATGAACACTGAAGCTTTCTTT
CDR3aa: CASSPRQGQNMNTEAFF

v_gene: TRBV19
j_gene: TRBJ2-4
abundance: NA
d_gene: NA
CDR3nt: TGTGCCAGTAGTATAGGCGGGGAAAACATTCAGTACTTC
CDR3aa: CASSIGGENIQYF

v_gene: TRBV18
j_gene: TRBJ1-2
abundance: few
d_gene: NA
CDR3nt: TGTGCCAGCTCACCACGAGGGTTGGATGGCTACACCTTC
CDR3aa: CASSPRGLDGYTF

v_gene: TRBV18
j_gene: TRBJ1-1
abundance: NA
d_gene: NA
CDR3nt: TGTGCCAGCTCACCGGACGGCCCCAGGGTACGGGCTGAAGCTTTCTTT
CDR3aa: CASSPDGPRVRAEAFF

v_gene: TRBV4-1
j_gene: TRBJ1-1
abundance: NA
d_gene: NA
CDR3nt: TGCGCCAGCAGCCAAGTGGGACTCCCGAACACTGAAGCTTTCTTT
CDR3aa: CASSQVGLPNTEAFF

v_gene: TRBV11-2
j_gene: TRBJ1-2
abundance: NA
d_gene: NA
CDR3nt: TGTGCCAGCAGCTTAGATCGAGCAGGGAGGGGCTATGGCTACACCTTC
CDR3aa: CASSLDRAGRGYGYTF

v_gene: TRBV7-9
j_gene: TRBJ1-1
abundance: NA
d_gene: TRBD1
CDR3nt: TGTGCCAGCTCTCCCAGGGGGCAGGGCACTGAAGCTTTCTTT
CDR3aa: CASSPRGQGTEAFF

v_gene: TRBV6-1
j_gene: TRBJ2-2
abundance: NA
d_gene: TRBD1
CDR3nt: TGTGCCAGCAGTGAAGGGGGGACAGTAGCCGGGGAGCTGTTTTTT
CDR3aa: CASSEGGTVAGELFF

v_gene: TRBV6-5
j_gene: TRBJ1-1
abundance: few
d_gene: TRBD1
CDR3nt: TGTGCCAGCAGTTCAGGACAGGTTCGTGAAGCTTTCTTT
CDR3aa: CASSSGQVREAFF

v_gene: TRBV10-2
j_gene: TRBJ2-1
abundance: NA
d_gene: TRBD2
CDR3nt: TGCGCCAGCAGTGAAAGCGGGGGGCTCTACAATGAGCAGTTCTTC
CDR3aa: CASSESGGLYNEQFF

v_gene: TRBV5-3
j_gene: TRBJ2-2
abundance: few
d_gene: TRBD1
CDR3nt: TGTGCCAGAAGCTCGACCGGGACAGGGGGCACGGGGGAGCTGTTTTTT
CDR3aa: CARSSTGTGGTGELFF

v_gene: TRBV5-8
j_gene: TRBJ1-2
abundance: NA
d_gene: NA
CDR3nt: TGTGCCAGCCACATCTATGGCTACACCTTC
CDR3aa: CASHIYGYTF

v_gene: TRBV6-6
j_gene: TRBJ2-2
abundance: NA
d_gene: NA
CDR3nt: TGTGCCAGCAGTTGGGGGGACGCGAACACCGGGGAGCTGTTTTTT
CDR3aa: CASSWGDANTGELFF

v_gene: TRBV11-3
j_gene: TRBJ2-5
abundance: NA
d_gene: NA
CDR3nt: TGTGCCAGCAGCTTAGGACGACAGGTTCAGTACCAAGAGACCCAGTACTTC
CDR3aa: CASSLGRQVQYQETQYF

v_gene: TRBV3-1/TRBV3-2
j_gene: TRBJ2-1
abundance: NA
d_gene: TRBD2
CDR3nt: TGTGCCAGCAGCCCAGGCGGGGGATACAATGAGCAGTTCTTC
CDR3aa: CASSPGGGYNEQFF

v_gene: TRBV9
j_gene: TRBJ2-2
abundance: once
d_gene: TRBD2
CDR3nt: TGTGCCAGCAGCGTAGCAGCGGGGGGCCACACCGGGGAGCTGTTTTTT
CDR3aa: CASSVAAGGHTGELFF

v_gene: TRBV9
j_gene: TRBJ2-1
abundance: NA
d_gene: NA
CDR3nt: TGTGCCAGCAGAGGACAGTTGAACAATGAGCAGTTCTTC
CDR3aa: CASRGQLNNEQFF

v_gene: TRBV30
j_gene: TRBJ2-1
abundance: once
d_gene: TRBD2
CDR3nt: TGTGCCTGGAGTGTAACCCTTGGCGGGGGGGCCGGGAATGAGCAGTTCTTC
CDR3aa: CAWSVTLGGGAGNEQFF

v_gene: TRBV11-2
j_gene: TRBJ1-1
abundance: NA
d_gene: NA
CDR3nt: TGTGCCAGCAGCCAGGGTTTGAACACTGAAGCTTTCTTT
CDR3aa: CASSQGLNTEAFF

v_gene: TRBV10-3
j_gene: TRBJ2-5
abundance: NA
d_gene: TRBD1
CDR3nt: TGTGCCATCAGTGAGTCGAGGGGGCTGGGAGAGACCCAGTACTTC
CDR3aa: CAISESRGLGETQYF

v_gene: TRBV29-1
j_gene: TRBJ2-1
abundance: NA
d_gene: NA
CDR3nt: TGCAGCGTTGGGGTGGGGGGCTCCTACAATGAGCAGTTCTTC
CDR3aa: CSVGVGGSYNEQFF

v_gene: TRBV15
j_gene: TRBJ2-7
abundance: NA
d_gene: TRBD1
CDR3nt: TGTGCCACCAGTTACAGGGGAACCTACGAGCAGTACTTC
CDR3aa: CATSYRGTYEQYF

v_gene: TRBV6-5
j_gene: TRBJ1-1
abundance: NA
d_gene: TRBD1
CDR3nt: TGTGCCAGCAGTTACTCTGGACAGGGGAGGTCTGAAGCTTTCTTT
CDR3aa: CASSYSGQGRSEAFF